This TCR beta chain originates from a study of T cells after posttransplantation cyclophosphamide. Study conclusions and caveats: TRB clonality was highly associated with recipient CMV seropositivity and reactivation.

In this sample, this clone turned up a few times. Its specificity is not known. Trimming removed 7 bases at V and 1 base at J, with 10 bases between. The germline V gene encodes CDR1 SNHLY and CDR2 FYNNEI. The CDR3 is 13 residues long. Sequencing used immunoSEQ multiplex PCR; TCRdb keeps in-frame clones, though not all of them. The sample holds 50,000 to 55,000 clones, around 83% seen once. The sample comprised PBMCs. This clonotype was sampled from a man aged 30-40 years with a blood cancer, CMV-positive, and with a related stem cell donor. The chain carries TRBV2 and TRBJ2-5; D is unresolved. The CDR3 loop reads CASIGSFQETQYF. The CDR3 DNA reads TGTGCCAGCATCGGGTCATTCCAAGAGACCCAGTACTTC.